These T cell receptor beta chains were read from a single sample in a study of shared clonotypes between healthy human individuals. This table comes from immunoSEQ multiplex PCR, and its TCRdb copy is limited to in-frame clones, with some not included. Of approximately 1.9 million clones listed, just over 90% are singletons. The sample was naive CD8+ T cells from PBMCs. These receptors were obtained from a man between 18 and 35 years old in good health. Some clones in this sample may be carry-over from other donors' samples. Each CDR3 is given with its conserved first and last residue. A D gene is named only where the DNA matches it firmly. The size field is filled for only some rows; it gives once, few, many or a size class.

size,J,V,D,DNA,CDR3
-,TRBJ1-4,TRBV5-1,TRBD1,TGCGCCAGCAGCCAGGGGGCAACTAATGAAAAACTGTTTTTT,CASSQGATNEKLFF
-,TRBJ2-7,TRBV9,TRBD2,TGTGCCAGCAGCGTTAGCGGGCGCTCCTACGAGCAGTACTTC,CASSVSGRSYEQYF
-,TRBJ1-4,TRBV27,-,TGTGCCAGCGGTTTTACCAGATTGGAAAAACTGTTTTTT,CASGFTRLEKLFF
-,TRBJ2-7,TRBV28,TRBD1,TGTGCCAGCTTGGACAGGGGGCCACCCTACGAGCAGTACTTC,CASLDRGPPYEQYF
-,TRBJ2-1,TRBV10-3,-,TGTGCCATCAGTGAGTCGGGGCGGGATTCCTACAATGAGCAGTTCTTC,CAISESGRDSYNEQFF
-,TRBJ2-7,TRBV7-9,-,TGTGCCAGCACCCTTTCGGGCTACGAGCAGTACTTC,CASTLSGYEQYF
once,TRBJ2-1,TRBV9,TRBD2,TGTGCCAGCAGAGGAGGACTAGCGGGACTAGGTGAGCAGTTCTTC,CASRGGLAGLGEQFF
-,TRBJ2-7,TRBV15,-,TGTGCCACCAGCAGGACCGGGACATACTCCTACGAGCAGTACTTC,CATSRTGTYSYEQYF
-,TRBJ1-5,TRBV6-1,-,TGTGCCAGCACCCCATGGGGGGACAGCAATCAGCCCCAGCATTTT,CASTPWGDSNQPQHF
-,TRBJ1-2,TRBV4-1,-,TGCGCCAGCAGCAACCGGGACCATTATGGCTACACCTTC,CASSNRDHYGYTF
-,TRBJ2-7,TRBV19,-,TGTGCCAGTAGTATAGGGGGAACCTCCTACGAGCAGTACTTC,CASSIGGTSYEQYF
-,TRBJ2-1,TRBV5-1,-,TGCGCCAGCAGCCCCACCAGTGCTAGCGCCTACTACAATGAGCAGTTCTTC,CASSPTSASAYYNEQFF
-,TRBJ1-2,TRBV7-9,-,TGTGCCAGCAGCTTAGCGTACGCTCCTAACTATGGCTACACCTTC,CASSLAYAPNYGYTF
-,TRBJ2-3,TRBV11-2,-,TGTGCCAGCAGTCGTTGGCCGCAGGGTTCCACAGATACGCAGTATTTT,CASSRWPQGSTDTQYF
-,TRBJ2-1,TRBV27,-,TGTGCCAGCAGTTTAATTTTGGATGTGAAGGGTTCATCCTACAATGAGCAGTTCTTC,CASSLILDVKGSSYNEQFF
-,TRBJ2-2,TRBV4-1,-,TGCGCCAGCAGCCAATTCGGAATGTGGTCCGGGGAGCTGTTTTTT,CASSQFGMWSGELFF
once,TRBJ2-1,TRBV9,TRBD1,TGTGCCAGCAGCGTAGCTCGCGGTTCGGTGCAGGGGGCTAACAATGAGCAGTTCTTC,CASSVARGSVQGANNEQFF
-,TRBJ2-7,TRBV6-1,TRBD1,TGTGCCAGCAGTGAAACCGGGACAGGGGTGCGCGAGCAGTACTTC,CASSETGTGVREQYF
-,TRBJ2-5,TRBV20-1,-,TGCAGTGCTAGGTTGGACGGGACCCAGTACTTC,CSARLDGTQYF
-,TRBJ2-3,TRBV27,TRBD1,TGTGCCAGCAGTTTACCGGACAGGGGCCCAACTAGCACAGATACGCAGTATTTT,CASSLPDRGPTSTDTQYF
once,TRBJ2-2,TRBV9,-,TGTGCCAGCAGCGTAGAGCCTAACACCGGGGAGCTGTTTTTT,CASSVEPNTGELFF
-,TRBJ1-4,TRBV6-5,-,TGTGCCAGCAGCTCCTTCGACAGGCTAACAGAAAAACTGTTTTTT,CASSSFDRLTEKLFF
-,TRBJ2-1,TRBV27,-,TGTGCCAGCATGACCTCCTACAATGAGCAGTTCTTC,CASMTSYNEQFF
-,TRBJ2-1,TRBV29-1,-,TGCAGCGCCCTGGTGGCAGGCTCCTACAATGAGCAGTTCTTC,CSALVAGSYNEQFF
-,TRBJ2-1,TRBV7-6,-,TGTGCCAGCAGCTTCGAGGGCTTCCAACGGAATGAGCAGTTCTTC,CASSFEGFQRNEQFF
-,TRBJ1-2,TRBV6-5,TRBD1,TGTGCCAGCAGTTACGCAGGGGGAAATGGCTACACCTTC,CASSYAGGNGYTF
few,TRBJ1-1,TRBV4-2,-,TGTGCCAGCAGCCTCTCCATCCAAGGGCTCCGTGGAGCTTTCTTT,CASSLSIQGLRGAFF
-,TRBJ2-5,TRBV5-6,-,TGTGCCAGTTTTTCAGCCCTCCTCTTACCTCAAGAGACCCAGTACTTC,CASFSALLLPQETQYF
-,TRBJ2-1,TRBV10-2,TRBD1,TGCGCCAGCAGTGAGTTAGGGACAGGCTACAATGAGCAGTTCTTC,CASSELGTGYNEQFF
once,TRBJ2-3,TRBV28,TRBD2,TGTGCCAGCAGTCTGGGACTAGCGGGAGCAAAAGATACGCAGTATTTT,CASSLGLAGAKDTQYF
-,TRBJ2-7,TRBV27,-,TGTGCCAGCAGTTCAAAAAAGGCAGGGACCTACGAGCAGTACTTC,CASSSKKAGTYEQYF
-,TRBJ2-1,TRBV13,TRBD2,TGTGCCAGCGAATCTACGGGACTAGCGGGTAATAATGAGCAGTTCTTC,CASESTGLAGNNEQFF
-,TRBJ2-7,TRBV18,TRBD2,TGTGCCAGCTCCCCGGGCCGGCCGTTCGGGCGGGGGACCTACGAGCAGTACTTC,CASSPGRPFGRGTYEQYF